These 19 T cell receptor beta chains originate from one sample sequenced in a study of blood T cells in healthy people across ages. Primed by a sample-barcoded 5' primer and a J-beta primer mix, a second PCR proceeded for about 7 to 11 cycles. TCRdb independently ran MiXCR on the 5' RACE reads; one entry per CDR3 protein. Of about 1,600,000 distinct CDR3 sequences listed, approximately 40% were seen once; the top ten hold 7.9%. The sample consisted of blood. The receptors were gathered from a woman between 18 and 29 years old in good health.

The V gene is TRBV12-3 or TRBV12-4, the J gene TRBJ2-5, with TRBD2 matching over 10 bases. The CDR3 has 15 amino acids. The trim removed 3 bases at V and 5 bases at J, leaving 6 bases unmatched. The chain's CDR3 is CASSFPSGRDETQYF. The CDR3, as DNA: TGTGCCAGCAGTTTCCCTAGCGGGAGAGATGAGACCCAGTACTTC.

The chain employs TRBV7-9 and TRBJ2-1, with 7 bases lining up with TRBD2. Germline-derived CDR1 and CDR2 are SEHNR and FQNEAQ (reference sequence). V lost 4 bases, J lost 4 bases, and 13 bases stayed unmatched. CDR3 size: 17 residues. In DNA form, the CDR3 reads TGTGCCAGCAGCTCCCCAGTTGGGAGGGGAAAATACAATGAGCAGTTCTTC. Residues: CASSSPVGRGKYNEQFF.

This clonotype was seen a few times. The rearrangement uses TRBV10-3 and TRBJ2-1, with 7 bases that match TRBD2. The CDR3 covers 14 residues. V gave up 6 bases and J gave up 15 bases; unmatched junction bases: 17. The germline gives CDR1 ENHRY, CDR2 SYGVKD. The CDR3 DNA is TGTGCCATCAGCCCGGGGGGAGCTAGCGGCATTATGTTCTTC. It codes for CAISPGGASGIMFF.

This clonotype was seen only a few times. V gene TRBV7-3 combines with J gene TRBJ2-1; tentative D call: TRBD1 (7 bases). V gave up 2 bases and J gave up 4 bases, with 15 bases separating them. Germline V gene lookup returns CDR1 SGHTA and CDR2 FQGTGA. This CDR3 spans 16 amino acids. CDR3 in amino acids: CASSLAGGPPYNEQFF. The CDR3 nucleotides are TGTGCCAGCAGCTTAGCAGGGGGGCCCCCTTACAATGAGCAGTTCTTC.

This rearrangement joins TRBV11-2 to TRBJ1-4; weak D call: TRBD1 (5 bases). Trimming removed 5 bases from V and 5 bases from J, with 21 bases in between. CDR3 length: 17 amino acids. Germline V CDR1 and CDR2: SGHAT, FQNNGV. CDR3 coding DNA: TGTGCCAGCAGCCCCACGGGGGGGGACCTCAAAAATGAAAAACTGTTTTTT. Its protein is CASSPTGGDLKNEKLFF.

J is TRBJ2-5 and V is TRBV3-1, with 11 bases lining up with TRBD2. Germline-derived CDR1 and CDR2 are LGHDT and YNNKEL (reference sequence). V shed 0 bases, J shed 11 bases, and the junction held 14 bases outside the gene matches. The CDR3 extends over 17 amino acids. The CDR3 DNA follows: TGTGCCAGCAGCCAAGATAAAGGGACTAGCGGCCACAATGAGCAGTACTTC. This encodes CASSQDKGTSGHNEQYF.

As to this clonotype: This sequence may be a read error, since a much larger clone differs from it by one base. The chain has TRBV6-5 and TRBJ2-7; 9 nucleotides line up with TRBD1. The J segment lost 7 bases and the V segment lost 8 bases, leaving 15 bases of the junction unmatched. Germline V gives CDR1 MNHEY, CDR2 SVGAGI. The CDR3 has 15 amino acids. CDR3 in amino acids: CASGDRGGAYNEQYF. CDR3 in DNA: TGTGCCAGCGGTGACAGGGGGGGAGCCTACAATGAGCAGTACTTC.

This chain connects TRBV12-3 or TRBV12-4 to TRBJ2-5; 9 bases are shared with TRBD1. This CDR3 is built from 12 residues. After removal of 6 bases from V and 11 bases from J, the junction contained 7 bases not matched to a gene. In DNA, the CDR3 is TGTGCCAGCAGCCGCGGACAGGGGAAACAGTACTTC. It translates to CASSRGQGKQYF.

The V call is TRBV20-1, the J call TRBJ2-1; D may be TRBD1 (8 bases). V lost 8 bases and J lost 4, with 15 bases in between. The CDR3 consists of 13 residues. Germline values: CDR1 DFQATT, CDR2 SNEGSKA (reference sequence). The CDR3 DNA sequence: TGCAGTCAGGGGGCGGGGGCGTACAATGAGCAGTTCTTC. It translates to CSQGAGAYNEQFF.

The chain employs TRBV4-1 and TRBJ2-5, with a weak D call TRBD1 (6 bases). The DNA end is more similar to TRBJ2-7, so the J call may be wrong. CDR3 size: 15 residues. Germline values: CDR1 MGHRA, CDR2 YSYEKL. Written as DNA, the CDR3 is TGCGCCAGCAGCCAAGGGTGGGACACCGTCTACGAGCAGTACTTC. It yields the protein CASSQGWDTVYEQYF.

This chain joins TRBV13 and TRBJ2-2; 8 bases are shared with TRBD2. V was pared by 2 bases and J by 3 bases, with 8 bases of the junction left unmatched. This CDR3 has 17 residues. Per the germline V gene, CDR1 is PRHDT and CDR2 is FYEKMQ (reference sequence). The CDR3, as DNA: TGTGCCAGCAGCTTATTCCGGGGGGGCCCTTACACCGGGGAGCTGTTTTTT. Protein sequence: CASSLFRGGPYTGELFF. Based on the CDR3 plus reference TRBV13 and TRBJ2-2, the full variable domain is AAGVIQSPRHLIKEKRETATLKCYPIPRHDTVYWYQQGPGQDPQFLISFYEKMQSDKGSIPDRFSAQQFSDYHSELNMSSLELGDSALYFCASSLFRGGPYTGELFFGEGSRLTVL.

Remarks on this clonotype: This could be a read error, since a much larger clone is one nucleotide away. The chain combines TRBV21-1 with TRBJ2-1; the table calls TRBD1, which could not be checked here. TRBV21-1 is an annotated pseudogene. The CDR3 loop spans 16 amino acids. CDR3 DNA sequence: TGTGCCGGCAGCAAAGAGGGCAGGGGGACGAACAATGAGCAGTTCTTC. Amino acids: CAGSKEGRGTNNEQFF.

The rearrangement joins TRBV6-1 to TRBJ1-2, with D tentatively TRBD1 (5 bases). Germline values: CDR1 MNHNS, CDR2 SASEGT. This CDR3 is 15 amino acids long. The V and J ends lost 1 base and 4 bases respectively, with 13 bases between them. The CDR3, as DNA: TGTGCCAGCAGTGAAGTGGAGTCAGGGTCCTATGGCTACACCTTC. Translated, it gives CASSEVESGSYGYTF.

The CDR3 region has the DNA TGCAGTGCTAGAGGGACTAGCGGGGGGCCTAACACCGGGGAGCTGTTTTTT. It codes for CSARGTSGGPNTGELFF. The chain joins TRBV20-1 to TRBJ2-2; the match to TRBD2 covers 14 bases. The CDR3 covers 17 residues. Per germline, CDR1 DFQATT and CDR2 SNEGSKA (reference sequence). V lost 1 base, J lost 2 bases, and 3 bases stayed unmatched.

The sample holds a few counts of this clonotype. V usage is TRBV15 and J usage is TRBJ1-2, with D perhaps TRBD1 (5 bases). Germline-derived CDR1 and CDR2 are LNHNV and YYDKDF (reference sequence). The CDR3 length is 14 residues. Trimming took off 5 bases at V and 8 bases at J, with 18 bases between the two ends. DNA for the CDR3: TGTGCCACCAGCCAACGGGACGGACTACAGGGCTACACCTTC. It encodes CATSQRDGLQGYTF.

This clonotype was counted a few times. The V gene is TRBV20-1, the J gene TRBJ1-4; D unresolved. V lost 7 bases to trimming and J lost 4 bases, with 10 bases between them. The CDR3 extends over 12 amino acids. From germline, CDR1 is DFQATT and CDR2 SNEGSKA (reference sequence). The DNA for the CDR3 is TGCAGTGTCCAGCCCCTTAATGAAAAACTGTTTTTT. This encodes CSVQPLNEKLFF.

The chain recombines TRBV18 with TRBJ2-4, with 7 bases aligning to TRBD1. The better agreement between TRBJ2-7 and the DNA end casts doubt on the J call. The germline V gene encodes CDR1 KGHSH and CDR2 LQKENI. CDR3 size: 15 residues. CDR3 coding DNA: TGTGCCAGCTCACCACCGACAGGGTACCCCTACGAGCAGTACTTC. As protein: CASSPPTGYPYEQYF.

This rearrangement joins TRBV12-3 or TRBV12-4 to TRBJ2-7, with 8 bases identical to TRBD1. The end of the DNA fits TRBJ2-4 better, so the J call may be wrong. The CDR3 extends over 13 amino acids. CDR3 amino acids: CASSSDRASIQYF. The CDR3 DNA reads as TGTGCCAGCAGTTCGGACAGGGCTAGCATTCAGTACTTC.

The V and J genes are TRBV2 and TRBJ2-4; D is possibly TRBD1 (5 bases). Deletions cut 1 base from V and 13 bases from J, with 11 bases between. From germline, CDR1 is SNHLY and CDR2 FYNNEI. CDR3 length equals 12 residues. CDR3 amino acids: CASSEGSGLQYF. The CDR3 DNA sequence: TGTGCCAGCAGTGAAGGGTCAGGGCTGCAGTACTTC.